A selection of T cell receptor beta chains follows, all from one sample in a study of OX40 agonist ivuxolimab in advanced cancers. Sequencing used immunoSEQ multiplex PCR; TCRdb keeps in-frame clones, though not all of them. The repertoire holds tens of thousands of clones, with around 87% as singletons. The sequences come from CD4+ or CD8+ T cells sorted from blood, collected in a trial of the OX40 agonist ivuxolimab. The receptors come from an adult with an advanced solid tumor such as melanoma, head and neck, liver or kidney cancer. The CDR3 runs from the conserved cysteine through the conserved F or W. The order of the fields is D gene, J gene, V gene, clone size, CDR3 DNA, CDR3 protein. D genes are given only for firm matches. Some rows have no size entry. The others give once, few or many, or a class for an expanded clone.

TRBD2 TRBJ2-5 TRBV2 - TGTGCCAGCAGTAGAAACATTGTGGGGACTAGGGCTGTAGAGACCCAGTACTTC CASSRNIVGTRAVETQYF
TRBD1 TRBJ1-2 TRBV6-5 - TGTGCCAGCACCCAGGACAGGGAAGGCTACACCTTC CASTQDREGYTF
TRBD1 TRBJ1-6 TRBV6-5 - TGTGCCAGCAGATCAGGGGGGTTCTCACCCCTCCACTTT CASRSGGFSPLHF
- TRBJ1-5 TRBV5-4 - TGTGCCAGCAGCTTGGGTGGGTTCAATCAGCCCCAGCATTTT CASSLGGFNQPQHF
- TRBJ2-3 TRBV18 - TGTGCCAGCTCACCACCCACCACCCTCCGGGAGGATACGCAGTATTTT CASSPPTTLREDTQYF
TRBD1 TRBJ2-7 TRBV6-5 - TGTGCCAGCAGTTACTCCCGACAGGGGGGCTACGAGCAGTACTTC CASSYSRQGGYEQYF
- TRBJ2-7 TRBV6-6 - TGTGCCAGCAGTTACTCGACTCTGGGGGAGCAGTACTTC CASSYSTLGEQYF
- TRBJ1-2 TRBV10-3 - TGTGCCAGCAGCCCAGACAGTGGCTATGGCTACACCTTC CASSPDSGYGYTF
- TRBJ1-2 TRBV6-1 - TGTGCCAGCGCCACCTCAGGGGAAAGGGATGGCTACACCTTC CASATSGERDGYTF
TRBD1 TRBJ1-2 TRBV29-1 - TGCAGCGCTGGACAGGCCAAGGAGGGTGGCTACACCTTC CSAGQAKEGGYTF
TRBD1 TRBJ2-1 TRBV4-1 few TGCGCCAGCAGCCAACCCGGGACAGGGATAAATGAGCAGTTCTTC CASSQPGTGINEQFF
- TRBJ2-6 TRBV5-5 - TGTGCCAGCAGCTTTGGTGGCTCTGGGGCCAACGTCCTGACTTTC CASSFGGSGANVLTF
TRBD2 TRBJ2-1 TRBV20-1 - TGCAGTGCTCTACTAGCGGGGGACCGTCTCTTC CSALLAGDRLF
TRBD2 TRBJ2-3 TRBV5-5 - TGTGCCAGCAGCACACATCTTAGCGGGAGCACAGATACGCAGTATTTT CASSTHLSGSTDTQYF
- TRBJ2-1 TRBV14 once TGTGCCAGCAGCCAGTGGCATGAGCAGTTCTTC CASSQWHEQFF
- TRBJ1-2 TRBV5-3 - TGTGCCAGAAGCCCCGGGACAAGGGATAACTATGGCTACACCTTC CARSPGTRDNYGYTF
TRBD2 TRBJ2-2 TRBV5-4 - TGTGCCAGCAGCCCAGGATCGGGGGGTTGGAACACCGGGGAGCTGTTTTTT CASSPGSGGWNTGELFF
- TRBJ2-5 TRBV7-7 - TGTGCTAGCAGCTCGAACAGGCCTGGGCAAGAGACCCAGTACTTC CASSSNRPGQETQYF
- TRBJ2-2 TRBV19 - TGTGCCAGTAATTGGGGGGGCCTGAACACCGGGGAGCTGTTTTTT CASNWGGLNTGELFF
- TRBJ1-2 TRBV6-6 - TGTGCCAGCAGCCCCGACACGAACTATGGCTACACCTTC CASSPDTNYGYTF
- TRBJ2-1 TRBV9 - TGTGCCAGCAGCTCGCCGAGAGGACAGACCGAGCAGTTCTTC CASSSPRGQTEQFF
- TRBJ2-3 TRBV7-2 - TGTGCCAGCGCAAAACAGGGTCTCGACACAGATACGCAGTATTTT CASAKQGLDTDTQYF
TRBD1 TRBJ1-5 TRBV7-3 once TGTGCCAGCAGTTTCGGACAGGGCAATCAGCCCCAGCATTTT CASSFGQGNQPQHF
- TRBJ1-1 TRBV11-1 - TGTGCCAGCAGCTTAGTAAGGGGCACTGAAGCTTTCTTT CASSLVRGTEAFF
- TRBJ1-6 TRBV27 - TGTGCCATCTCGGCGGGGGGCCGGTCACCCCTCCACTTT CAISAGGRSPLHF
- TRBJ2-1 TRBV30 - TGTGCCTGGTCTTTTCCTTATCACGGGGGTTCCTACAATGAGCAGTTCTTC CAWSFPYHGGSYNEQFF
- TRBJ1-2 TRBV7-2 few TGTGCCAGCAGCCCCGACAGTGCTGTGGGCTACACCTTC CASSPDSAVGYTF
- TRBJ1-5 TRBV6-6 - TGTGCCAGCAGTTACTCGATGGGGGATTACCAGCCCCAGCATTTT CASSYSMGDYQPQHF
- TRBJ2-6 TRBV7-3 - TGTGCCAGCAGCTTAATAGTGGCTAGTACTGGGGCCAACGTCCTGACTTTC CASSLIVASTGANVLTF
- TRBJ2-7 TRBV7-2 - TGTGCCAGCAGGGGGGGCGGTACCTACGAGCAGTACTTC CASRGGGTYEQYF
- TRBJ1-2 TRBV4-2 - TGTGCCAGCAGCCCGACTATGGTCCCAGCTAACTATGGCTACACCTTC CASSPTMVPANYGYTF
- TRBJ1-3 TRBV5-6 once TGTGCCAGCAGCTCCCTGGGGGCTGCTGGAAACACCATATATTTT CASSSLGAAGNTIYF
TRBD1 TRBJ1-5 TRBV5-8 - TGTGCCAGCAGCCGGGGACAGGGGACCCCGCCCCAGCATTTT CASSRGQGTPPQHF
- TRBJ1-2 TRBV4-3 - TGCGCCAGCAGCCAAGCGGGAACAAGCTATGGCTACACCTTC CASSQAGTSYGYTF
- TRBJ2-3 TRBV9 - TGTGCCAGCAGCGTAAGACAGACTAGCACAGATACGCAGTATTTT CASSVRQTSTDTQYF
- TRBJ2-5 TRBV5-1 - TGCGCCAGCAGCTTGGCGGCGGCGACTGAAGAGACCCAGTACTTC CASSLAAATEETQYF
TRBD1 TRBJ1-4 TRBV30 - TGTGCCTGGTACAGGGGTACTAATGAAAAACTGTTTTTT CAWYRGTNEKLFF
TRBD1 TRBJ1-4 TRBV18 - TGTGCCAGCTCGAAGACAGGGATCACTAATGAAAAACTGTTTTTT CASSKTGITNEKLFF
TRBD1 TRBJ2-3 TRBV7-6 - TGTGCCAGCAGCCCGGAACAGGGGCTCCCCACAGATACGCAGTATTTT CASSPEQGLPTDTQYF
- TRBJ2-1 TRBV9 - TGTGCCAGCAGCCCTCAGGGGTGGCGGAGGTCCTACAATGAGCAGTTCTTC CASSPQGWRRSYNEQFF
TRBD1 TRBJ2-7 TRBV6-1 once TGTGCCAGCAGTGAAGACGGACAGGGGGCGAGCCGCGGGTACTTC CASSEDGQGASRGYF
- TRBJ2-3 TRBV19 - TGTGCCAGTAGTCTCGGGACCTCCGGGTCAATGGCAGATACGCAGTATTTT CASSLGTSGSMADTQYF
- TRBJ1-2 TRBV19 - TGTGCCAGTAGTCCACAGGGCCCCTATGGCTACACCTTC CASSPQGPYGYTF
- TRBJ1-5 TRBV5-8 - TGTGCCAGCAGCTGGTCGGTCGGCGGGAATCAGCCCCAGCATTTT CASSWSVGGNQPQHF
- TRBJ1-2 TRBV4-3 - TGCGCCAGCAGCCAAGCCCGGGGGGGCGCCGTGAACTATGGCTACACCTTC CASSQARGGAVNYGYTF